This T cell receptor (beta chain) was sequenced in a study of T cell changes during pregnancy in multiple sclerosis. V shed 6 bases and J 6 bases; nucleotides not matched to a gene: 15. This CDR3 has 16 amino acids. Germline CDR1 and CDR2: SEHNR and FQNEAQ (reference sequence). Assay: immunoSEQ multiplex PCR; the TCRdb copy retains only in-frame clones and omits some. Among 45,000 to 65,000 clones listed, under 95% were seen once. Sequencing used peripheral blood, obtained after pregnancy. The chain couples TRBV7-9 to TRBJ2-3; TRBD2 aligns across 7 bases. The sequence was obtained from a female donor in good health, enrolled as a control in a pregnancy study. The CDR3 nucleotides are TGTGCCAGCAGGCCAAGTCAGCGGGGAGTTGGGGATACGCAGTATTTT. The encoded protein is CASRPSQRGVGDTQYF.